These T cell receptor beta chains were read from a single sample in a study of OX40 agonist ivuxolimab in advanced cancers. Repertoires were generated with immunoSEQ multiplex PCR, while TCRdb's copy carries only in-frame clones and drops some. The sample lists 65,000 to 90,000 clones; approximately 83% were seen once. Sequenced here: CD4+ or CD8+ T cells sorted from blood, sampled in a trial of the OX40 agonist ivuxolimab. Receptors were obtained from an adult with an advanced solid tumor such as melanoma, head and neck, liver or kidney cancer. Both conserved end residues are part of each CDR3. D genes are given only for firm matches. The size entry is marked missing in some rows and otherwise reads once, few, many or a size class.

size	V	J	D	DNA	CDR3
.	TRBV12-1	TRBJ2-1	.	TGTGCCAGCAGCTTTGATTTCCTAGCGGGAGGTTGCTCCTACAATGAGCAGTTCTTC	CASSFDFLAGGCSYNEQFF
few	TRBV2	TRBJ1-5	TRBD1	TGTGCCAGCACCTGGGACAGGAGATTGAGTAATCAGCCCCAGCATTTT	CASTWDRRLSNQPQHF
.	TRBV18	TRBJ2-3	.	TGTGCCAGCTCACCAATCCAGGTGAGCACAGATACGCAGTATTTT	CASSPIQVSTDTQYF
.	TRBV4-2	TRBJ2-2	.	TGTGCCAGCAGCCAAGATGGCAACACCGGGGAGCTGTTTTTT	CASSQDGNTGELFF
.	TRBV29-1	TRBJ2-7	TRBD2	TGCAGCGCCCAGGGAGGGAGCGGGAGGGCCTACGAGCAGTACTTC	CSAQGGSGRAYEQYF
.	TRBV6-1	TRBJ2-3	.	TGTGCCAGCCGGGACTCCCGGCGGAATACGCAGTATTTT	CASRDSRRNTQYF
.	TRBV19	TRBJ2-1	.	TGTGCCAGTAGTATTGAGAAATGGGGACCCCAGGCGGAGGAGCAGTTCTTC	CASSIEKWGPQAEEQFF
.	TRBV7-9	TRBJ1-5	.	TGTGCCAGCAGCTCAGGCGGTGGGGGCAATCAGCCCCAGCATTTT	CASSSGGGGNQPQHF
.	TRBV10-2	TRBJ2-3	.	TGCGCCAGCAGCAACGGAGACACAGATACGCAGTATTTT	CASSNGDTDTQYF
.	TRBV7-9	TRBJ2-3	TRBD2	TGTGCCAGCAGCCGAAGCGGGGCTAGCACAGATACGCAGTATTTT	CASSRSGASTDTQYF
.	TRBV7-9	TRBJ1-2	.	TGTGCCAGCAGCTTAGGGGGCGGATTTAACTATGGCTACACCTTC	CASSLGGGFNYGYTF
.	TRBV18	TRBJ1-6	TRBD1	TGTGCCAGCTCACCCTCGGGACAGGGGGTCCTCGGGTCACCCCTCCACTTT	CASSPSGQGVLGSPLHF
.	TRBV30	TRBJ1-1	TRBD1	TGTGCCTGGAGCGGAACAGGGGGCTGGACTGAAGCTTTCTTT	CAWSGTGGWTEAFF
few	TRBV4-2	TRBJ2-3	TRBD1	TGTGCCAGCAGCCTGATTTCCGGACAGGGACAAGATACGCAGTATTTT	CASSLISGQGQDTQYF
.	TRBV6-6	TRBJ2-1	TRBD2	TGTGCCAGCAGGGCCGGGACTAGCGGGAGTGAGAATGAGCAGTTCTTC	CASRAGTSGSENEQFF
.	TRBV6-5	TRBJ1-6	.	TGTGCCAGCAGTTACTCTGCGGACACGCCAGGATCACCCCTCCACTTT	CASSYSADTPGSPLHF
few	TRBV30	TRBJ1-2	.	TGTGCCTGGACACGGACAGTGCAACTTAACTATGGCTACACCTTC	CAWTRTVQLNYGYTF
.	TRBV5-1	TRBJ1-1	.	TGCGCCAGCAGCAGGGGCGGACAGAACACTGAAGCTTTCTTT	CASSRGGQNTEAFF
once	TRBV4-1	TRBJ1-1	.	TGCGCCAGCAGCCAAGATATCGGACACTCAGCTTTCTTT	CASSQDIGHSAFF
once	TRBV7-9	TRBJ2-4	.	TGTGCCAGCAGCCTGGACAGCCTAGCCAAAAACATTCAGTACTTC	CASSLDSLAKNIQYF
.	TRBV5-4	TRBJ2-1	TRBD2	TGTGCCAGCAGCTTGGGCGGGAGATTCTTCAATGAGCAGTTCTTC	CASSLGGRFFNEQFF
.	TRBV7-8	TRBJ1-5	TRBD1	TGTGCCAGCAGCCCCCGGGACAGGGGGAATCAGCCCCAGCATTTT	CASSPRDRGNQPQHF
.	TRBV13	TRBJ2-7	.	TGTGCCAGCAGCTTAGGCATGAAGGTCCCCAACTCCTACGAGCAGTACTTC	CASSLGMKVPNSYEQYF
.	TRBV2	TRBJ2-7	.	TGTGCCAGCAGTGAGGTGAGGGCCCCTGGCTACGAGCAGTACTTC	CASSEVRAPGYEQYF
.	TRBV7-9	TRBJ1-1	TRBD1	TGTGCCCTCAGGGGGGGGAATCGGGGCACTGAAGCTTTCTTT	CALRGGNRGTEAFF
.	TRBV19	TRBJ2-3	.	TGTGCCAGTAGTATAGGGTCTAGCGTTAGCACAGATACGCAGTATTTT	CASSIGSSVSTDTQYF
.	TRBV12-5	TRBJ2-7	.	TGTGCTAGTGGTTCATCATGGACCGCGGATATCTCCTACGAGCAGTACTTC	CASGSSWTADISYEQYF
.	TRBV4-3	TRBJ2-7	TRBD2	TGCGCCAGCAGCCAAGGACTAGCAGTGGCCTACGAGCAGTACTTC	CASSQGLAVAYEQYF
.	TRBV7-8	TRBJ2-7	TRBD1	TGTGCCAGCAGCTATCGGACAGGGGGTGGTCACGAGCAGTACTTC	CASSYRTGGGHEQYF
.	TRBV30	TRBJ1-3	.	TGTGCCTGGACGCCGAAGTTTAAGTCTTCTGGAAACACCATATATTTT	CAWTPKFKSSGNTIYF
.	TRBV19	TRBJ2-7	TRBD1	TGTGCCAGTAGTACCAGACAGGGACCCTACGAGCAGTACTTC	CASSTRQGPYEQYF
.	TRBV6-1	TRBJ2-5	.	TGTGCCAGCAGTGAAGCAGTACGCGGATTAGGAGAGACCCAGTACTTC	CASSEAVRGLGETQYF
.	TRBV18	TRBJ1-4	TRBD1	TGTGCCAGCTCAACCTCGGGACAGTCTAATGAAAAACTGTTTTTT	CASSTSGQSNEKLFF
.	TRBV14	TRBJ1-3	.	TGTGCCAGCAGCCAAGGGTACTCTGGAAACACCATATATTTT	CASSQGYSGNTIYF
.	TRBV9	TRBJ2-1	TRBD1	TGTGCCAGCAGCGTAGGTCTGGGACAGGGGGCTCGAGGACATGAGCAGTTCTTC	CASSVGLGQGARGHEQFF
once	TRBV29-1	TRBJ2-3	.	TGCAGCGTTGAAGACCGCACACGGTGGAGCACAGATACGCAGTATTTT	CSVEDRTRWSTDTQYF
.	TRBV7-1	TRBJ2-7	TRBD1	TGTGCCAGCAGCCTCAGACAGGGTGGCGAGCAGTACTTC	CASSLRQGGEQYF
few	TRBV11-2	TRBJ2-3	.	TGTGCCAGCAGCTTGTGGCGTCCTAGCACAGATACGCAGTATTTT	CASSLWRPSTDTQYF
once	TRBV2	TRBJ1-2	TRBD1	TGTGCCAGCAGTCACCGGACAGGGGACTATGGCTACACCTTC	CASSHRTGDYGYTF
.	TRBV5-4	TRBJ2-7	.	TGTGCCAGCAGCTTGGAAAGAGGCGAGCAGTACTTC	CASSLERGEQYF
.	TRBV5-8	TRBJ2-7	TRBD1	TGTGCCAGCAGCCGGGACAGGGGGTACGAGCAGTACTTC	CASSRDRGYEQYF
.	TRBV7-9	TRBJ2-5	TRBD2	TGTGCCAGCAGCTGGTTAGCGGGGACTCAAGAGACCCAGTACTTC	CASSWLAGTQETQYF
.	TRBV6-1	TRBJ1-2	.	TGTGCCAGCAGGGGGGGGCAGTTCCTCGGGGATGGCTACACCTTC	CASRGGQFLGDGYTF
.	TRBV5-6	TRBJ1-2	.	TGTGCCAGCAGCACCGGACAGCCCTATGGCTACACCTTC	CASSTGQPYGYTF
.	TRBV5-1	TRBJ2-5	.	TGCGCCAGCAGCTTGGAGGCAGGGGCCCAAGAGACCCAGTACTTC	CASSLEAGAQETQYF
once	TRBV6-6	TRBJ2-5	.	TGTGCCAGCAGTTCTGAGACCCAGTACTTC	CASSSETQYF
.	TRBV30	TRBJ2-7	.	TGTGCCTGGAGTGTACAAGGCTACGAGCAGTACTTC	CAWSVQGYEQYF
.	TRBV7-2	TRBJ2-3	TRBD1	TGTGCCAGCAGCCCGATCGAGGGGGCTAGCACAGATACGCAGTATTTT	CASSPIEGASTDTQYF
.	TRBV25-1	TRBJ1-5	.	TGTGCCAGCAGTGAATTCCCTAAACAGGGTGGTAATCAGCCCCAGCATTTT	CASSEFPKQGGNQPQHF
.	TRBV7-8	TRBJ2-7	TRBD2	TGTGCCAGCAGCTTATGGGGGACTAGCGCCGTATACGAGCAGTACTTC	CASSLWGTSAVYEQYF
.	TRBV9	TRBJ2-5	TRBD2	TGTGCCAGCAGCGTAAGGGGAGCGGGGTCCCAAGAGACCCAGTACTTC	CASSVRGAGSQETQYF
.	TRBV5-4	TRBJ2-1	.	TGTGCCAGCAGCTTGGTGTCCGGGAATGAGCAGTTCTTC	CASSLVSGNEQFF
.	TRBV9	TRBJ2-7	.	TGTGCCAGCAGCCCCAGCACCGGGACAAACGAGCAGTACTTC	CASSPSTGTNEQYF
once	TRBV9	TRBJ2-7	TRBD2	TGTGCCAGCAGCGTAGGTCCAACTGGCGGGGGAGGTTACGAGCAGTACTTC	CASSVGPTGGGGYEQYF
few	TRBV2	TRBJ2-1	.	TGTGCCAGCAGGGGCTGGGGGAGAAATGAGCAGTTCTTC	CASRGWGRNEQFF
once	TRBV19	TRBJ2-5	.	TGTGCCAGTAGTGGATCAGATCGAGGGACCCAGTACTTC	CASSGSDRGTQYF
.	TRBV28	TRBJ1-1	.	TGTGCCAGCAGTTTGGACACTGAAGCTTTCTTT	CASSLDTEAFF
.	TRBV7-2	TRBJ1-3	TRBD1	TGTGCCAGCAGCCCGGGGGGAACAGGGGGCACGGGAAACACCATATATTTT	CASSPGGTGGTGNTIYF
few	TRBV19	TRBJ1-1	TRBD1	TGTGCCAGTATGAAGACAGGGATCCTCGCAGCTTTCTTT	CASMKTGILAAFF
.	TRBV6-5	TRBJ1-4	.	TGTGCCAGCAGTTACAACAGTGCAACTAATGAAAAACTGTTTTTT	CASSYNSATNEKLFF